One and the same sample provided the 24 T cell receptor beta chains below, sequenced in a study of beta chain features in type 1 diabetes (dated by TCRdb to 2016 to 2019). Antigens for these TCRs are unknown. The library was built by means of the immunoSEQ multiplex PCR assay. The entire isolated RNA was reverse transcribed using the High Capacity cDNA Reverse Transcription Kit, and thus expressed TCRB transcripts were sequenced. TCRdb retrieved this table from immuneACCESS and kept in-frame rearrangements only. Not all clones are present; in checked studies, unresolved V genes account for under half, and no reason is known for the remainder. The sample table shows 300,000 to 400,000 clones, and approximately 15% are seen once. The top ten hold about 0.015% of the sample. Beyond this particular receptor, the publication reports: Type 1 diabetes patients showed a moderate but significant shortening of TCRB CDR3 length in all four CD4+ subsets.

Input material: naive CD4+ T cells from blood. This specimen's cell subset or site label, interpreted: true naive CD4+ T cells. These receptor sequences come from a woman aged 18-35 years with type 1 diabetes.

V is TRBV19 and J is TRBJ1-2; D is perhaps TRBD1 (6 bases). CDR3 size: 14 residues. V was pared by 0 bases and J by 5 bases, with 10 bases between. Germline loops: CDR1 LNHDA, CDR2 SQIVND (reference sequence). The CDR3 DNA is TGTGCCAGTAGTATAGAGGGGACATCATATGGCTACACCTTC. The encoded protein is CASSIEGTSYGYTF.

The table lists this clone with a few counts. The chain uses TRBV27 and TRBJ2-2; no definite D call. The V end lost 3 bases, the J end lost 1 base, and 6 bases lay between the germline ends. From germline, CDR1 is MNHEY and CDR2 SMNVEV (reference sequence). This CDR3 region has 14 residues. The CDR3 region is CASSLSGNTGELFF. The CDR3, as DNA: TGTGCCAGCAGTTTGTCCGGGAACACCGGGGAGCTGTTTTTT.

This clone appeared a few times. J is TRBJ2-3 and V is TRBV4-3; D ambiguous. There are 16 residues in the CDR3. Germline CDR1 LGHNA, CDR2 YSLEER. V was trimmed by 0 bases and J by 4 bases, leaving 14 bases between them. The CDR3 is CASSQDKQDEADTQYF. CDR3 coding DNA: TGCGCCAGCAGCCAAGATAAGCAAGATGAGGCAGATACGCAGTATTTT.

The chain combines TRBV5-6 with TRBJ2-5; 9 positions match TRBD1. The CDR3 is 16 residues long. Trimming cost V 0 bases and J 5 bases; bases outside gene matches: 8. Germline V CDR1 and CDR2: SGHDT, YYEEEE. The CDR3 region is CASSLERTGDGETQYF. The CDR3 DNA reads as TGTGCCAGCAGCTTGGAGCGGACAGGGGATGGGGAGACCCAGTACTTC.

The chain is built from TRBV19 and TRBJ2-1; TRBD1 matches at 10 bases. The trim removed 5 bases at V and 2 bases at J, leaving 9 bases unmatched. Per germline, CDR1 LNHDA and CDR2 SQIVND (reference sequence). The CDR3 sequence is 17 residues long. Written as DNA, the CDR3 is TGTGCCAGTAGTCTACTCCCGGGACAGGGGACCTACAATGAGCAGTTCTTC. This gives the protein CASSLLPGQGTYNEQFF.

There are a few counts of this clone. One end of the junction is discordant with germline, which a read error may explain. The genes are TRBV7-2 and TRBJ1-5; no definite D call. Germline loops: CDR1 SGHTA, CDR2 FQGNSA. This CDR3 is 12 amino acids long. The CDR3 sequence: CASSSGPQAQHF. The CDR3 DNA reads TGTGCCAGCAGCTCAGGCCCTCAGGCCCAGCATTTT.

This clone has more than one count but fewer than ten. The chain recombines TRBV4-3 with TRBJ1-2, with 9 positions matching TRBD1. Germline lookup yields CDR1 LGHNA and CDR2 YSLEER. The CDR3 spans 17 residues. J gave up 4 bases and V 0 bases, and 9 bases lay outside the gene matches. The CDR3 DNA follows: TGCGCCAGCAGCCAAGACGGTACTACAGGGGGCATCTATGGCTACACCTTC. Translation gives CASSQDGTTGGIYGYTF.

The chain links TRBV18 to TRBJ1-1; D is unclear. V lost 2 bases to trimming and J lost 3 bases, with 10 bases between them. The CDR3 runs 14 residues. Germline CDR1 is KGHSH and CDR2 is LQKENI. The CDR3 region is CASSPVSEYTEAFF. CDR3 coding DNA: TGTGCCAGCTCACCAGTGAGCGAATACACTGAAGCTTTCTTT. The whole variable domain, filled in from reference TRBV18 and TRBJ1-1, reads NAGVMQNPRHLVRRRGQEARLRCSPMKGHSHVYWYRQLPEEGLKFMVYLQKENIIDESGMPKERFSAEFPKEGPSILRIQQVVRGDSAAYFCASSPVSEYTEAFFGQGTRLTVV.

In this sample, this clone turned up a few times. V usage is TRBV29-1 and J usage is TRBJ2-7; possible D gene TRBD2, 5 bases. CDR1 is SQVTM and CDR2 is ANQGSEA in the germline V gene. Trimming left V 0 bases short and J 7 bases short, with 10 bases between. The CDR3 spans 12 residues. The CDR3 nucleotides read TGCAGCGTTGAAGACGAGACGGGGGAGCAGTACTTC. Translation: CSVEDETGEQYF.

The chain couples TRBV5-6 to TRBJ2-7; 9 bases agree with TRBD1. Germline V gives CDR1 SGHDT, CDR2 YYEEEE. The trim removed 4 bases at V and 1 base at J, leaving 9 bases unmatched. The CDR3 runs to 16 residues. CDR3 DNA sequence: TGTGCCAGCAGCCCAGGACAGGGGTACGCTTCCTACGAGCAGTACGTC. Translation gives CASSPGQGYASYEQYV.

This clone was counted a few times. This chain links TRBV18 with TRBJ2-5; possibly TRBD2 for D (6 bases). CDR3 size: 16 residues. V was clipped by 0 bases and J by 4 bases, with 15 bases between them. The V gene's germline CDR1 is KGHSH and CDR2 LQKENI. CDR3 bases: TGTGCCAGCTCACCACCGGAGGGTCGGTACGGAGAGACCCAGTACTTC. Its translation: CASSPPEGRYGETQYF.

The sample holds a few counts of this clone. The chain uses TRBV5-4 and TRBJ2-5, with a weak D call TRBD2 (6 bases). CDR3 size: 14 residues. CDR1 is SGHNT and CDR2 is YYREEE in the germline V gene (reference sequence). V was cut by 4 bases and J by 4 bases, with 14 bases left in between. The CDR3 DNA reads TGTGCCAGCAGCCCCACCTACGGGGGAGAGACCCAGTACTTC. Its translation: CASSPTYGGETQYF.

The chain couples TRBV6-6 to TRBJ1-3, with a weak D call TRBD1 (6 bases). Between the trimmed V and J ends, which lost 1 base and 4 bases, there was a span of 11 bases. The CDR3 runs to 15 residues. Germline CDR1 MNHNY, CDR2 SVGAGI (reference sequence). The DNA for the CDR3 is TGTGCCAGCAGTTACTTTGCAGGGGTCGGAAACACCATATATTTT. Amino acids: CASSYFAGVGNTIYF.

This clone has a handful of counts. The V gene is TRBV5-4, the J gene TRBJ2-1; the match to TRBD1 covers 9 bases. Germline assignment: CDR1 SGHNT and CDR2 YYREEE (reference sequence). The trim removed 4 bases at V and 4 bases at J, leaving 6 bases unmatched. The CDR3 is made up of 15 amino acids. The CDR3 reads CASSAGQGPYNEQFF. CDR3 nucleotide sequence: TGTGCCAGCAGCGCGGGACAGGGTCCTTACAATGAGCAGTTCTTC.

The chain employs TRBV6-5 and TRBJ2-3; 7 bases are a match to TRBD1. J was trimmed by 1 base and V by 6 bases; bases with no gene match: 7. CDR1 is MNHEY, CDR2 SVGAGI, per germline. The CDR3 extends over 15 amino acids. CDR3 in DNA: TGTGCCAGCAGCCCCGACAGGGTTCGCACAGATACGCAGTATTTT. This sequence encodes CASSPDRVRTDTQYF.

This clone was seen a handful of times. The chain combines TRBV7-2 with TRBJ2-7; D may be TRBD2 (5 bases). Germline CDR1 reads SGHTA; CDR2 reads FQGNSA. The CDR3 contains 15 residues. Trimming took 2 bases from V and 2 from J, leaving 13 bases between them. CDR3 sequence reads: CASSLRLDSTYEQYV. CDR3 DNA: TGTGCCAGCAGCTTACGGCTGGACTCGACCTACGAGCAGTACGTC.

The chain uses TRBV5-1 and TRBJ2-1, with a possible D match to TRBD2 (5 bases). CDR3 size: 16 residues. The ends were cut back, 0 bases at V and 0 bases at J, with 10 bases in the middle. Germline V lookup: CDR1 SGHRS, CDR2 YFSETQ. CDR3 sequence: CASSLDSVISYNEQFF. In nucleotides, the CDR3 is TGCGCCAGCAGCTTGGATAGCGTAATCTCCTACAATGAGCAGTTCTTC.

The chain uses TRBV9 and TRBJ2-1, with 12 bases matching TRBD2. The CDR3 runs 18 residues. Looked up from germline, CDR1 is SGDLS and CDR2 is YYNGEE. Trimming cost V 4 bases and J 0 bases; bases outside gene matches: 8. CDR3 protein: CASSKTETSGGSYNEQFF. In DNA, the CDR3 is TGTGCCAGCAGCAAAACTGAGACTAGCGGGGGCTCCTACAATGAGCAGTTCTTC.

This clone was seen a handful of times. The chain is built from TRBV7-9 and TRBJ2-3, with D possibly being TRBD2 (6 bases). The V end was cut by 1 base, the J end by 6 bases, with 11 bases between. The CDR3 consists of 14 residues. Germline loops: CDR1 SEHNR, CDR2 FQNEAQ (reference sequence). Written as DNA, the CDR3 is TGTGCCAGCAGCTTAGTAAGCGGGTCGGATACGCAGTATTTT. This codes for CASSLVSGSDTQYF.

The J gene is TRBJ2-3, the V gene TRBV19, with 7 positions matching TRBD1. This CDR3 region has 16 residues. Germline trimming cut 2 bases from V and 4 bases from J; bases unmatched to any gene: 9. Germline V lookup: CDR1 LNHDA, CDR2 SQIVND (reference sequence). As DNA, the CDR3 is TGTGCCAGTAGTATATTCGAGGGGGCCGGAGCAGATACGCAGTATTTT. Its protein is CASSIFEGAGADTQYF.

The gene calls are TRBV27 and TRBJ2-7; 7 bases are shared with TRBD1. This CDR3 region has 13 residues. Trimming took 5 bases from V and 4 from J; bases not matched to a gene: 5. In germline, CDR1 is MNHEY, CDR2 SMNVEV (reference sequence). The CDR3 spells CASSRDSWYEQYF. The CDR3 DNA reads as TGTGCCAGCAGTCGGGACAGTTGGTACGAGCAGTACTTC.

The V call is TRBV7-8, the J call TRBJ2-1; D is uncertain. Germline assignment: CDR1 SGHVS and CDR2 FQNEAQ. CDR3 size: 15 residues. Trimming cost V 5 bases and J 2 bases, with 13 bases left between them. The CDR3 loop reads CASSRSRATYNEQFF. In nucleotides, the CDR3 is TGTGCCAGCAGCCGATCTCGAGCCACCTACAATGAGCAGTTCTTC.

V and J are TRBV7-2 and TRBJ1-1; 8 positions agree with TRBD1. The germline V gene has CDR1 SGHTA and CDR2 FQGNSA. This CDR3 region has 16 residues. V lost 4 bases and J lost 2; bases outside the gene matches: 9. The CDR3: CASSSPGGAINTEAFF. In nucleotides, the CDR3 is TGTGCCAGCAGCTCTCCAGGGGGCGCGATTAACACTGAAGCTTTCTTT.

V gene TRBV21-1 combines with J gene TRBJ2-5; the table's D call TRBD1 went unverified against the DNA. TRBV21-1 is a pseudogene locus. This CDR3 has 15 residues. DNA of the CDR3: TGTGCCAGCAGCGCACGGGACAGGGGGGGCGAGACCCAGTACTTC. Translation: CASSARDRGGETQYF.